Each of the 27 T cell receptor beta chains below was sequenced from the same sample in a study of blood T cell repertoires in COVID-19. Sequenced by immunoSEQ multiplex PCR; TCRdb stores in-frame clones only, minus some. The repertoire includes about 200,000 clones, 80% to 90% of them detected once, and around 0.76% sits in the top ten. Sequenced: peripheral blood. The receptors stem from a woman aged 70-85 years with acute or convalescent COVID-19.

This chain joins TRBV11-2 and TRBJ1-1, with D tentatively TRBD1 (5 bases). Trimming removed 0 bases at V and 8 bases at J, with 10 bases between. The CDR3 is made up of 13 amino acids. CDR1 and CDR2 (germline): SGHAT, FQNNGV. The CDR3 DNA reads TGTGCCAGCAGCTTAGAGGGGCCAGGGGAAGCTTTCTTT. As protein: CASSLEGPGEAFF.

The chain combines TRBV20-1 with TRBJ2-3; D not certain. The ends were cut back, 2 bases at V and 3 bases at J, with 3 bases in the middle. The CDR3 is made up of 11 amino acids. Looked up from germline, CDR1 is DFQATT and CDR2 is SNEGSKA (reference sequence). CDR3 DNA: TGCAGTGCTAGACTTACAGATACGCAGTATTTT. It specifies CSARLTDTQYF.

The V call is TRBV2, the J call TRBJ2-7; 9 bases are a match to TRBD2. The ends lost 8 bases at V and 2 bases at J; junction bases unmatched: 4. CDR1 and CDR2 (germline): SNHLY, FYNNEI. CDR3 length: 13 amino acids. The CDR3 nucleotides are TGTGCCAGCGGCGGGGGGGCAACCTACGAGCAGTACTTC. Translating it yields CASGGGATYEQYF.

This clone has just one count. The chain links TRBV7-2 to TRBJ1-6; perhaps TRBD1 as D (5 bases). In germline, CDR1 is SGHTA, CDR2 FQGNSA. The CDR3 has 16 amino acids. With 2 bases removed from V and 7 bases from J, the gap between germline ends came to 15 bases. CDR3 sequence (DNA): TGTGCCAGCAGCTTAATCCGGGGGACCGGGAATTCACCCCTCCACTTT. Its protein is CASSLIRGTGNSPLHF.

The chain couples TRBV7-6 to TRBJ1-4; 10 bases are a match to TRBD1. V trimming: 5 bases; J trimming: 0 bases; junction bases outside the gene matches: 9. Germline V CDR1 and CDR2: SGHVS, FNYEAQ. This CDR3 has 18 residues. The CDR3 DNA follows: TGTGCCAGCAGCCTCGGGACAGGGGAACTCGCAACTAATGAAAAACTGTTTTTT. This gives the protein CASSLGTGELATNEKLFF.

This chain uses TRBV25-1 with TRBJ1-1, with D maybe TRBD1 (5 bases). Germline lookup yields CDR1 MGHDK and CDR2 SYGVNS. Trimming removed 6 bases at V and 1 base at J, with 15 bases between. The CDR3 runs 15 residues. The CDR3 loop is CASRPLDSQNTEAFF. Written as DNA, the CDR3 is TGTGCCAGCAGACCACTCGACAGCCAGAACACTGAAGCTTTCTTT. The full variable domain, its missing parts supplied by reference TRBV25-1 and TRBJ1-1, is EADIYQTPRYLVIGTGKKITLECSQTMGHDKMYWYQQDPGMELHLIHYSYGVNSTEKGDLSSESTVSRIRTEHFPLTLESARPSHTSQYLCASRPLDSQNTEAFFGQGTRLTVV.

V usage is TRBV5-1 and J usage is TRBJ2-1, with 14 bases that match TRBD2. The CDR3 runs to 15 residues. Germline CDR1 and CDR2: SGHRS and YFSETQ. The trim removed 2 bases at V and 10 bases at J, leaving 5 bases unmatched. This CDR3 reads CASSLGLAGGLEQFF. The CDR3 DNA follows: TGCGCCAGCAGCTTAGGACTAGCGGGAGGACTAGAGCAGTTCTTC.

The table lists this clone with a few counts. The junction departs from the called germline gene at one end, perhaps through a read error. The chain joins TRBV7-2 to TRBJ1-3, with D perhaps matching TRBD1 (6 bases). From germline, CDR1 is SGHTA and CDR2 FQGNSA. The CDR3 runs to 16 residues. In nucleotides, the CDR3 is TGTGCCAGCAGCGTAGCCCAGACAGGCTCTGGAAACACCATATATTTT. It specifies CASSVAQTGSGNTIYF.

The chain links TRBV6-5 to TRBJ1-1, with a possible D match to TRBD1 (5 bases). The germline CDR1 and CDR2 sequences are MNHEY and SVGAGI. The CDR3 spans 14 residues. V gave up 7 bases and J gave up 5 bases, with 17 bases separating them. CDR3 sequence reads: CASNPLGGKTEAFF. CDR3 bases: TGTGCCAGCAATCCCCTGGGGGGGAAAACTGAAGCTTTCTTT.

This rearrangement joins TRBV5-1 to TRBJ1-1, with TRBD1 as a possible D gene (5 bases). The CDR3 contains 13 residues. Germline V gene sequence: CDR1 SGHRS, CDR2 YFSETQ. Trimming removed 4 bases from V and 9 bases from J, with 16 bases in between. CDR3 region: CASSVDGAPKAFF. CDR3 bases: TGCGCCAGCAGCGTAGATGGGGCCCCCAAAGCTTTCTTT.

The chain has TRBV7-9 and TRBJ2-1, with 10 nucleotides matching TRBD1. J gave up 8 bases and V 6 bases, and 16 bases lay outside the gene matches. This CDR3 contains 17 residues. CDR1 is SEHNR, CDR2 FQNEAQ, per germline (reference sequence). CDR3: CASRPPGDRGLIDEQFF. As DNA, the CDR3 is TGTGCCAGCAGACCGCCGGGGGACAGGGGATTAATCGATGAGCAGTTCTTC.

V is TRBV7-2 and J is TRBJ2-2; 7 positions match TRBD2. The CDR3 has 16 amino acids. After removal of 5 bases from V and 5 bases from J, the junction contained 11 bases not matched to a gene. CDR1 is SGHTA and CDR2 is FQGNSA in the germline V gene. The CDR3 bases are TGTGCCAGCAGCCCTAGTGGGAGGGAAAAGACCGGGGAGCTGTTTTTT. It specifies CASSPSGREKTGELFF.

V is TRBV12-3 or TRBV12-4 and J is TRBJ2-4, with D possibly matching TRBD2 (5 bases). The CDR3 consists of 13 residues. Trimming removed 9 bases at V and 4 bases at J, with 13 bases between. CDR3 DNA sequence: TGTGCCAGTAGTAGGGAGCGGAAAAACATTCAGTACTTC. Amino acid sequence: CASSRERKNIQYF.

In its sample, this clone was seen once. J is TRBJ1-1 and V is TRBV12-3 or TRBV12-4, with D possibly being TRBD1 (6 bases). CDR3 length: 13 amino acids. The V gene lost 5 bases and the J gene lost 0 bases, with 7 bases spanning the gap. The CDR3 bases are TGTGCCAGCAGTGGACAGTTGAACACTGAAGCTTTCTTT. This codes for CASSGQLNTEAFF.

The chain recombines TRBV7-3 with TRBJ2-7; unclear D gene. The CDR3 covers 16 residues. Trimming removed 2 bases from V and 2 bases from J, with 16 bases in between. Germline V CDR1 and CDR2: SGHTA, FQGTGA. The CDR3 loop is CASSLFPTEQAYEQYF. The CDR3 DNA is TGTGCCAGCAGCTTATTTCCCACGGAGCAAGCCTACGAGCAGTACTTC.

This clone has only a few counts. The chain has TRBV24-1 and TRBJ1-2; maybe TRBD1 (5 bases). The V end lost 10 bases, the J end lost 1 base, and 15 bases lay between the germline ends. The CDR3 consists of 14 residues. Germline loops: CDR1 KGHDR, CDR2 SFDVKD. CDR3 DNA sequence: TGTGCCACTAGCGGGACGTGGCTTAACTATGGCTACACCTTC. It is translated as CATSGTWLNYGYTF.

The chain links TRBV3-1 (or the pseudogene TRBV3-2) to TRBJ2-3; TRBD1 aligns across 8 bases. Germline CDR1 LGHDT, CDR2 YNNKEL (reference sequence). The V and J ends lost 0 bases and 2 bases, in that order; junction bases with no gene match: 1. The CDR3 length is 15 residues. The CDR3, as DNA: TGTGCCAGCAGCCAAGACAGGGGGCACACAGATACGCAGTATTTT. This codes for CASSQDRGHTDTQYF.

This clone was found once. This chain links TRBV7-2 with TRBJ1-2, with D uncertain. The germline CDR1 and CDR2 sequences are SGHTA and FQGNSA. The CDR3 length is 13 residues. V lost 5 bases and J lost 7, with 14 bases in between. The CDR3, as DNA: TGTGCCAGCAGCCTACGAACAGAGAGTGGCTACACCTTC. It specifies CASSLRTESGYTF.

This clone came up a few times. The J gene is TRBJ1-2, the V gene TRBV19; perhaps TRBD1 as D (6 bases). The V end lost 7 bases, the J end lost 4 bases, and 25 bases lay between the germline ends. CDR3 length equals 17 residues. CDR1 is LNHDA, CDR2 SQIVND, per germline (reference sequence). The CDR3 is CASTDSVRGNPRYGYTF. CDR3 DNA: TGTGCCAGTACGGATTCAGTCAGGGGCAACCCTCGCTATGGCTACACCTTC.

The chain combines TRBV6-5 with TRBJ1-2, with D unresolved. V was trimmed by 2 bases and J by 4 bases, leaving 8 bases between them. The CDR3 covers 13 residues. Germline CDR1 reads MNHEY; CDR2 reads SVGAGI. DNA of the CDR3: TGTGCCAGCAGTTACGGGGAGGGCTATGGCTACACCTTC. Its translation is CASSYGEGYGYTF.

The chain is built from TRBV5-4 and TRBJ2-7; 9 bases align to TRBD1. CDR1 and CDR2 (germline): SGHNT, YYREEE (reference sequence). The junction had 10 bases not matched to a gene; V was cut back by 0 bases and J by 6 bases. CDR3 length: 16 residues. Here the CDR3 DNA reads TGTGCCAGCAGCTTGGGGACCGGACAGGGGTCAGGCGAGCAGTACTTC. This gives the protein CASSLGTGQGSGEQYF.

Worth noting for this clone: At one end, the junction sequence differs from germline, possibly due to a read error. The chain links TRBV20-1 to TRBJ2-1; 7 bases line up with TRBD1. Germline V gives CDR1 DFQATT, CDR2 SNEGSKA (reference sequence). The length of the CDR3 is 11 residues. The CDR3 spells CSARETPGQIF. The DNA for the CDR3 is TGCAGTGCTAGAGAAACACCGGGACAGATCTTC.

The genes are TRBV2 and TRBJ2-5; D unresolved. The germline V gene encodes CDR1 SNHLY and CDR2 FYNNEI. V gave up 4 bases and J gave up 1 base, with 13 bases separating them. The CDR3 contains 15 residues. The CDR3 reads CASSAWRNLQETQYF. The CDR3, as DNA: TGTGCCAGCAGTGCATGGCGGAACCTCCAAGAGACCCAGTACTTC.

A single count supports this clone. This chain joins TRBV24-1 and TRBJ2-3; 7 positions agree with TRBD2. The germline V gene has CDR1 KGHDR and CDR2 SFDVKD. The CDR3 spans 13 residues. J was trimmed by 1 base and V by 9 bases; bases with no gene match: 3. DNA for the CDR3: TGTGCCACCCAGCGGGATGGCACAGATACGCAGTATTTT. Translating it yields CATQRDGTDTQYF.

The chain carries TRBV15 and TRBJ2-3; the match to TRBD2 covers 7 bases. Germline loops: CDR1 LNHNV, CDR2 YYDKDF (reference sequence). CDR3 length: 16 amino acids. V lost 0 bases, J lost 2 bases, and 5 bases stayed unmatched. The CDR3 coding sequence is TGTGCCACCAGCAGAGATCAGGCGGGAGTCACAGATACGCAGTATTTT. Translating it yields CATSRDQAGVTDTQYF.

DNA of the CDR3: TGTGCCAGCAGCTTAAGGACAGTGGCCTACAATGAGCAGTTCTTC. Protein: CASSLRTVAYNEQFF. V gene TRBV11-3 combines with J gene TRBJ2-1, with D possibly TRBD1 on 6 matching bases. This CDR3 contains 15 residues. V lost 2 bases, J lost 2 bases, and 10 bases lay in between. Germline V lookup: CDR1 SGHNT, CDR2 YENEEA.

J is TRBJ1-6 and V is TRBV4-1; TRBD1 aligns across 7 bases. Germline V gene data show CDR1 as MGHRA and CDR2 as YSYEKL. Trimming took 4 bases from V and 11 from J; bases not matched to a gene: 11. This CDR3 spans 15 amino acids. The CDR3 reads CASSLLQGTSPPLHF. CDR3 DNA: TGCGCCAGCAGCCTACTACAGGGGACGAGCCCACCCCTCCACTTT.